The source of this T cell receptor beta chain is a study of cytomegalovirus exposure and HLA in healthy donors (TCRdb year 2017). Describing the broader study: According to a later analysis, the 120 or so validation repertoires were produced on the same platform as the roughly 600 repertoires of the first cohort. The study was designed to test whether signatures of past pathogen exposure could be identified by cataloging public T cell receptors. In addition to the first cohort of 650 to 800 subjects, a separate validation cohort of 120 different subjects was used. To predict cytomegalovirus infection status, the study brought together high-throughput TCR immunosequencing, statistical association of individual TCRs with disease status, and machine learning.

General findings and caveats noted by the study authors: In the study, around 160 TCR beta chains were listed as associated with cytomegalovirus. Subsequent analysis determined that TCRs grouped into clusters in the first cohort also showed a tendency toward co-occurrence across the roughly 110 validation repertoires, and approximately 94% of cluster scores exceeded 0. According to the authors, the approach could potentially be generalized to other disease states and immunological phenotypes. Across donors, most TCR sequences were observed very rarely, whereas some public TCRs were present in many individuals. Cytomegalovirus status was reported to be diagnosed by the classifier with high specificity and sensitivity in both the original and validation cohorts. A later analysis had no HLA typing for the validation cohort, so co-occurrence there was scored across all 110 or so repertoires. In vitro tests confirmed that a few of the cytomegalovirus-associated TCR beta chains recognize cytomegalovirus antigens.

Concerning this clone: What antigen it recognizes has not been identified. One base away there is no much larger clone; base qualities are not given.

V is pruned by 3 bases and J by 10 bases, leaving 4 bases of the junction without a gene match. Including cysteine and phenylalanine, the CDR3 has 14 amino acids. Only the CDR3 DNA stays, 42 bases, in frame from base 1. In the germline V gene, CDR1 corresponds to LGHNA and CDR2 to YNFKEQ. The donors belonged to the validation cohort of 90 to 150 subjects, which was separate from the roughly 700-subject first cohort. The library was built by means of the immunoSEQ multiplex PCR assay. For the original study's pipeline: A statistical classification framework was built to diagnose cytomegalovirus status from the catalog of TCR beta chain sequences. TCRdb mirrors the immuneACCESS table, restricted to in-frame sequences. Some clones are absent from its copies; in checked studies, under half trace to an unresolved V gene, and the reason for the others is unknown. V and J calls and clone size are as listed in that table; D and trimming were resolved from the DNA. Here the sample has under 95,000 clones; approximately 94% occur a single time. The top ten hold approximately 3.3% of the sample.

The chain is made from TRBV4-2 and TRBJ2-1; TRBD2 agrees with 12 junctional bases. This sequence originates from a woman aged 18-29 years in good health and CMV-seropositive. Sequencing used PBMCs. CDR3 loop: CASSHGLAGPEQFF. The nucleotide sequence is TGTGCCAGCAGCCACGGACTAGCGGGACCCGAGCAGTTCTTC.